A selection of T cell receptor beta chains follows, all from one sample in a study of molecular identifiers for immune sequencing clone quantification. TCRdb reprocessed the PCR reads via MiXCR and lists one record per CDR3 protein. Among 490,000 or so distinct CDR3 sequences, about 26% were seen once, and the ten largest hold under 0.8%. Sequencing was performed on naive CD8+ T cells from blood, with Jurkat cell RNA spiked in. The receptors stem from a human donor in good health. Some libraries in this study had Jurkat cell RNA spiked in. Each CDR3 is given with its conserved first and last residue. A D gene is named only where the DNA matches it firmly. A clone size is listed for some rows: how often the clone was seen (once, few, many), or a class if it is expanded.

V	size	D	J	CDR3	DNA
TRBV25-1	-	TRBD1	TRBJ2-7	CASSEYEGAYEQYF	TGTGCCAGCAGTGAATATGAGGGGGCATACGAGCAGTACTTC
TRBV6-5	few	-	TRBJ2-5	CASSSGEGGQETQYF	TGTGCCAGCAGTAGTGGGGAAGGGGGACAAGAGACCCAGTACTTC
TRBV9	few	-	TRBJ1-1	CASSPNPTEAFF	TGTGCCAGCAGCCCCAATCCTACTGAAGCTTTCTTT
TRBV10-3	-	-	TRBJ2-7	CAIRRDGDYEQYF	TGTGCCATCAGACGGGACGGGGACTACGAGCAGTACTTC
TRBV25-1	once	-	TRBJ1-6	CASVGSSHNSPLHF	TGTGCCAGCGTAGGTAGCTCCCATAATTCACCCCTCCACTTT
TRBV2	few	TRBD1	TRBJ1-6	CASSEKDRAIHF	TGTGCCAGCAGTGAAAAGGACAGGGCGATCCACTTT
TRBV4-1	few	TRBD1	TRBJ2-4	CASSQDRFGNIQYF	TGCGCCAGCAGCCAGGACAGGTTTGGAAACATTCAGTACTTC
TRBV7-9	-	-	TRBJ1-2	CASSWDGYYGNTF	TGTGCCAGCAGCTGGGACGGATACTATGGCAACACCTTC
TRBV4-3	few	-	TRBJ2-7	CASSQERDRRYEQYF	TGCGCCAGCAGCCAAGAGCGAGACAGAAGATACGAGCAGTACTTC
TRBV9	-	TRBD1	TRBJ1-2	CASSEGTGPNYGYTF	TGTGCCAGCAGCGAGGGGACAGGGCCTAACTATGGCTACACCTTC